This TCR beta chain was sequenced during a study of T cells in Graves' hyperthyroidism and ophthalmopathy. TCR beta CDR3 regions were amplified from RNA transcripts. A first-round RT-PCR of the TCR CDR3 used the HTBI primer set. TCRdb re-called the multiplex PCR reads with MiXCR, one entry per CDR3 protein. The sample records around 700,000 distinct CDR3 sequences, around 40% being singletons. Trimming removed 0 bases from V and 5 bases from J, with 14 bases in between. The CDR3 covers 15 residues. Germline values: CDR1 SGHRS, CDR2 YFSETQ. Isolation of PBMCs was performed on 8.5 to 10 ml fresh peripheral blood.

This sequence was found in a middle-aged woman with Graves' hyperthyroidism. What was sequenced was blood. The rearrangement links TRBV5-1 to TRBJ1-1, with a possible D match to TRBD1 (5 bases). The chain's CDR3 is CASSLDTTGETEAFF. Written as DNA, the CDR3 is TGCGCCAGCAGCTTGGACACAACGGGGGAGACTGAAGCTTTCTTT.